This is a list of T cell receptor beta chains from one sample in a study of blood T cell repertoires in COVID-19. Measured with immunoSEQ multiplex PCR; TCRdb has only the in-frame clones, and not every one. This sample has some 250,000 clones, with about nine tenths found just once. Material for sequencing was peripheral blood. Receptors were obtained from a man aged 25 to 40 who had recovered from COVID-19. Both conserved end residues are part of each CDR3. Fields, in order: clone size, V gene, D gene, CDR3 length, J gene, CDR3 DNA, CDR3 protein. The D gene is left open where the match is weak. Expanded clones get a size class; other rows say once, few or many, or leave the size out.

>-|TRBV6-5|-|15|TRBJ1-6
TGTGCCAGCAGCACCGAGCAGGGGCATCATTCACCCCTCCACTTT
CASSTEQGHHSPLHF
>-|TRBV18|TRBD1|15|TRBJ1-4
TGTGCCAGCTCAACCGGGACAGCAACTAATGAAAAACTGTTTTTT
CASSTGTATNEKLFF
>-|TRBV13|-|14|TRBJ1-2
TGTGCCAGCAGCTCGGGACTTCTGGGCTATGGCTACACCTTC
CASSSGLLGYGYTF
>-|TRBV27|TRBD1|17|TRBJ2-6
TGTGCCAGCAGTCCATGGACAGGCTGGTCTGGGGCCAACGTCCTGACTTTC
CASSPWTGWSGANVLTF
>many|TRBV5-1|-|14|TRBJ2-7
TGCGCCAGCAGCTTGCCTAGCGAATCGTACGAGCAGTACTTC
CASSLPSESYEQYF
>once|TRBV19|-|14|TRBJ2-7
TGTGCCAGTAGTAAGTACAGGAATCCAGTCGAGCAGTACTTC
CASSKYRNPVEQYF
>-|TRBV9|-|13|TRBJ2-7
TGTGCCAGCAGCGTAGGACTAACCTACGAGCAGTACTTC
CASSVGLTYEQYF
>-|TRBV12-3/TRBV12-4|-|13|TRBJ1-1
TGTGCCAGCAGTTTAGCAGGGGGCACTGAAGCTTTCTTT
CASSLAGGTEAFF
>-|TRBV7-9|-|15|TRBJ1-3
TGTGCCAGCAGCCACAGGCGAAACTCTGGAAACACCATATATTTT
CASSHRRNSGNTIYF
>-|TRBV25-1|TRBD2|18|TRBJ2-3
TGTGCCAGCAGTGACCCGACTAGCGGGGGGGCTAAGACAGATACGCAGTATTTT
CASSDPTSGGAKTDTQYF
>-|TRBV5-1|-|13|TRBJ1-6
TGCGCCAGCACGGACAGAGATAATTCACCCCTCCACTTT
CASTDRDNSPLHF
>few|TRBV11-2|-|15|TRBJ2-2
TGTGCCAGCAGCCGTCTCTCACGGGGGACCGGGGAGCTGTTTTTT
CASSRLSRGTGELFF
>-|TRBV9|-|16|TRBJ1-6
TGTGCCAGCAGCGTAGGGAGTAGCTCCTATAATTCACCCCTCCACTTT
CASSVGSSSYNSPLHF
>-|TRBV5-4|-|14|TRBJ2-1
TGTGCCAGCAGCTTGCAGGGGCCCTACAATGAGCAGTTCTTC
CASSLQGPYNEQFF
>once|TRBV19|-|14|TRBJ1-5
TGTGCCAGTAACGGGGGGAAGGGCAATCAGCCCCAGCATTTT
CASNGGKGNQPQHF
>-|TRBV7-6|TRBD2|15|TRBJ2-1
TGTGCCAGCAGCTTACTCAGCGGGGGGAACAATGAGCAGTTCTTC
CASSLLSGGNNEQFF
>-|TRBV18|-|15|TRBJ1-3
TGTGCCAGCTCACCACTGGAGAGCTCTGGAAACACCATATATTTT
CASSPLESSGNTIYF
>-|TRBV6-6|TRBD1|14|TRBJ1-2
TGTGCCGAGACTGACAGGGTATCGTCCAATGGCTACACCTTC
CAETDRVSSNGYTF
>-|TRBV13|-|13|TRBJ1-2
TGTGCCAGCAGCTCCGGACAGCTCTTGGACTACACCTTC
CASSSGQLLDYTF
>-|TRBV3-1/TRBV3-2|TRBD2|15|TRBJ2-2
TGTGCCAGCAGCAAAAGCGGGGCAAACACCGGGGAGCTGTTTTTT
CASSKSGANTGELFF
>-|TRBV20-1|-|11|TRBJ1-2
TGCAGTGCTAGTGCCCCAGTTGGCTACACCTTC
CSASAPVGYTF
>-|TRBV18|TRBD1|14|TRBJ2-7
TGTGCCAGCTCATCACAGGGGAACCTCTACGAGCAGTACTTC
CASSSQGNLYEQYF
>-|TRBV5-6|-|13|TRBJ1-5
TGTGCCAGCAGCCCCGGTCGGAATCAGCCCCAGCATTTT
CASSPGRNQPQHF
>once|TRBV6-2/TRBV6-3|-|13|TRBJ1-3
TGTGCCAGCAGTTACGGGGCCCTGGGCACCATATATTTT
CASSYGALGTIYF
>-|TRBV14|-|13|TRBJ2-7
TGTGCCAGCAGCCAAGAACTGTCCTACGAGCAGTACTTC
CASSQELSYEQYF
>-|TRBV4-3|TRBD1|15|TRBJ2-7
TGCGCCAGCAGCCAGGACAGGGGGGGTGGGAACGAGCAGTACTTC
CASSQDRGGGNEQYF
>-|TRBV27|-|14|TRBJ2-7
TGTGCCAGCAGAAACAGTGGGCAGGGAAGCGAGCAGTACTTC
CASRNSGQGSEQYF
>-|TRBV3-1/TRBV3-2|TRBD1|12|TRBJ1-3
TGTGCCAGCAGCCAAGCGGACAGGGGGATATATTTT
CASSQADRGIYF
>few|TRBV4-3|TRBD1|15|TRBJ1-4
TGCGCCAGCAGCCAGGAGGAGGGGGCTGGGGAAAAACTGTTTTTT
CASSQEEGAGEKLFF
>-|TRBV30|-|13|TRBJ1-2
TGTGCCTCCTACGGGATGTCTTACTATGGCTACACCTTC
CASYGMSYYGYTF
>once|TRBV7-2|-|15|TRBJ1-6
TGTGCCAGCATCCTACGGGGGATCAGAAATTCACCCCTCCACTTT
CASILRGIRNSPLHF